These 21 T cell receptor beta chains were all obtained from the same sample, sequenced in a study of blood T cells in healthy people across ages (dated by TCRdb to 2014 to 2015). Library construction relied on 5' RACE. Sequencer: Illumina HiSeq 2500. A second PCR of about 6 to 12 cycles was run with a J-beta primer mix and a sample-barcoded 5' primer. The raw public data were reprocessed by TCRdb itself: fastp quality trimming at Q25, MiXCR clonotype calling, in-frame beta chains only. When rows share a CDR3 protein, they turn into one entry using the most common DNA and genes. The sample table contains fewer than 900,000 distinct CDR3 sequences; only one count was recorded for 35% to 40% of them. 10% to 15% of the sample is taken by the ten largest. Input material: blood. These receptors originate from a man aged 18 to 30 in good health.

The chain has TRBV12-3 or TRBV12-4 and TRBJ2-5; the D call may be TRBD1 or TRBD2 (5 bases each). The better agreement between TRBJ2-7 and the DNA end casts doubt on the J call. This CDR3 region has 15 residues. CDR3 bases: TGTGCCAGCAGTTTATGGGGTGGGACCGCCTACGAGCAGTACTTC. This codes for CASSLWGGTAYEQYF.

V and J are TRBV5-1 and TRBJ2-7; weak D call: TRBD1 (5 bases). The CDR3 is made up of 14 amino acids. Deletions cut 0 bases from V and 2 bases from J, with 9 bases between. CDR1 and CDR2 from the germline V gene are SGHRS and YFSETQ. The CDR3 bases are TGCGCCAGCAGCTTGGACTCAGGGCCCTACGAGCAGTACTTC. Amino acid sequence: CASSLDSGPYEQYF.

The DNA of the CDR3 is TGCAGTGCTAGACCAGGGATCCCCGGGGACATTCAGTACTTC. Translated: CSARPGIPGDIQYF. The chain joins TRBV20-1 to TRBJ2-4; D assignment may be TRBD1 or TRBD2 (5 bases each). Germline V CDR1 and CDR2: DFQATT, SNEGSKA (reference sequence). This CDR3 has 14 amino acids. V was cut by 2 bases and J by 8 bases, with 16 bases left in between.

This clonotype was observed a few times. This chain uses TRBV7-8 with TRBJ1-6, with D possibly matching TRBD1 (5 bases). This CDR3 is 18 amino acids long. Germline V gene data show CDR1 as SGHVS and CDR2 as FQNEAQ. Between the trimmed V and J ends, which lost 5 bases and 0 bases, there was a span of 17 bases. The CDR3 DNA is TGTGCCAGCAGCGTAACCCGGGACGAAAGCTCCTATAATTCACCCCTCCACTTT. This gives the protein CASSVTRDESSYNSPLHF. Based on the CDR3 plus reference TRBV7-8 and TRBJ1-6, the full variable domain is GAGVSQSPRYKVAKRGQDVALRCDPISGHVSLFWYQQALGQGPEFLTYFQNEAQLDKSGLPSDRFFAERPEGSVSTLKIQRTQQEDSAVYLCASSVTRDESSYNSPLHFGNGTRLTVT.

The chain recombines TRBV10-2 with TRBJ1-2; maybe TRBD1 (5 bases). The CDR3 covers 14 residues. Trimming took 0 bases from V and 3 from J, leaving 8 bases between them. CDR1 and CDR2 (germline): WSHSY, SAAADI. The CDR3 is CASSESPGYYGYTF. DNA of the CDR3: TGCGCCAGCAGTGAGTCACCAGGGTACTATGGCTACACCTTC.

This clonotype has just a few counts. This chain joins TRBV7-2 and TRBJ2-5; 10 bases are a match to TRBD1. This CDR3 region has 14 residues. With 3 bases clipped from V and 5 bases from J, the junction kept 3 bases outside the gene matches. CDR1 and CDR2 from the germline V gene are SGHTA and FQGNSA. The DNA for the CDR3 is TGTGCCAGCAGCTTCGACAGGGGGCTTGAGACCCAGTACTTC. Translating it yields CASSFDRGLETQYF.

The chain couples TRBV4-1 to TRBJ1-1, with a tentative D call TRBD1 (6 bases). Germline lookup yields CDR1 MGHRA and CDR2 YSYEKL. This CDR3 region has 14 residues. Trimming took off 1 base at V and 7 bases at J, with 13 bases between the two ends. CDR3: CASSQGLGALEAFF. CDR3 bases: TGCGCCAGCAGCCAAGGTCTGGGGGCCCTTGAAGCTTTCTTT.

The chain links TRBV29-1 to TRBJ2-3; 10 bases map to TRBD2. J was trimmed by 4 bases and V by 4 bases; bases with no gene match: 5. CDR1 SQVTM and CDR2 ANQGSEA come from the germline V gene. This CDR3 comprises 14 residues. The CDR3 sequence: CSVGIAGGSDTQYF. CDR3 nucleotide sequence: TGCAGCGTTGGTATAGCGGGGGGTTCAGATACGCAGTATTTT.

V and J are TRBV7-2 and TRBJ2-1; 11 nucleotides agree with TRBD2. J was trimmed by 2 bases and V by 3 bases; bases with no gene match: 9. This CDR3 spans 18 amino acids. Germline V CDR1 and CDR2: SGHTA, FQGNSA. CDR3 coding DNA: TGTGCCAGCAGCTTTCGGTCGGGACTAGCGGTAACCTACAATGAGCAGTTCTTC. Translation: CASSFRSGLAVTYNEQFF. The full variable domain, its missing parts supplied by reference TRBV7-2 and TRBJ2-1, is GAGVSQSPSNKVTEKGKDVELRCDPISGHTALYWYRQSLGQGLEFLIYFQGNSAPDKSGLPSDRFSAERTGGSVSTLTIQRTQQEDSAVYLCASSFRSGLAVTYNEQFFGPGTRLTVL.

V gene TRBV29-1 combines with J gene TRBJ1-4; 7 nucleotides agree with TRBD1. Germline V gene lookup returns CDR1 SQVTM and CDR2 ANQGSEA. After removal of 2 bases from V and 11 bases from J, the junction contained 5 bases not matched to a gene. The CDR3 loop spans 12 amino acids. The CDR3 is CSVEQGVGKLFF. CDR3 in DNA: TGCAGCGTTGAACAGGGGGTGGGCAAACTGTTTTTT.

This sequence joins TRBV5-1 and TRBJ1-5, with 7 bases that match TRBD1. The CDR3 loop spans 16 amino acids. CDR1 is SGHRS, CDR2 YFSETQ, per germline. V shed 0 bases and J 0 bases; nucleotides not matched to a gene: 3. DNA of the CDR3: TGCGCCAGCAGCTTGGGTGAGGGGGCTAGCAATCAGCCCCAGCATTTT. It yields the protein CASSLGEGASNQPQHF.

Comment on this clonotype: A much larger clone lies a single base off, so this may be a read error. The chain carries TRBV6-5 and TRBJ2-4, with TRBD2 matching over 12 bases. The CDR3 length is 15 residues. The germline CDR1 and CDR2 sequences are MNHEY and SVGAGI. V lost 5 bases and J lost 13; bases outside the gene matches: 12. In nucleotides, the CDR3 is TGTGCCAGCAGTCATCGACTAGCGGGGGAAGAGGCCCAGTACTTC. Translated: CASSHRLAGEEAQYF.

This clonotype has just a few counts. The CDR3 sequence is CASSSRRAEQFF. The CDR3 bases are TGTGCCAGCAGCTCACGTCGGGCTGAGCAGTTCTTC. The chain carries TRBV13 and TRBJ2-1; no clear D. Germline CDR1 PRHDT, CDR2 FYEKMQ (reference sequence). V lost 4 bases and J 9 bases, leaving 10 bases between the germline ends. The CDR3 is 12 residues long. Full variable domain (missing parts from reference TRBV13 and TRBJ2-1): AAGVIQSPRHLIKEKRETATLKCYPIPRHDTVYWYQQGPGQDPQFLISFYEKMQSDKGSIPDRFSAQQFSDYHSELNMSSLELGDSALYFCASSSRRAEQFFGPGTRLTVL.

The table lists this clonotype with many counts. One junction end disagrees with the germline gene, perhaps due to a read error. The V call is TRBV7-2, the J call TRBJ2-2; D not certain. Germline values: CDR1 SGHTA, CDR2 FQGNSA. The length of the CDR3 is 14 residues. Here the CDR3 DNA reads TGCGCCAGCAGCTTGTCACTGAACACCGGGGAGCTGTTTTTT. Encoded protein: CASSLSLNTGELFF.

This clonotype occurred many times. This chain connects TRBV20-1 to TRBJ2-3; unclear D gene. Looked up from germline, CDR1 is DFQATT and CDR2 is SNEGSKA (reference sequence). This CDR3 comprises 16 residues. V was cut by 3 bases and J by 2 bases, with 18 bases left in between. CDR3 region: CSASHPDQLNTDTQYF. As DNA, the CDR3 is TGCAGTGCTAGCCACCCCGACCAACTTAACACAGATACGCAGTATTTT.

The J gene is TRBJ1-1, the V gene TRBV27; possible D gene TRBD1, 6 bases. The germline V and J ends were trimmed by 8 bases and 3 bases, with 13 bases remaining between them. Germline CDR1 and CDR2: MNHEY and SMNVEV (reference sequence). CDR3 size: 13 residues. The CDR3 sequence: CASAWGPDTEAFF. As DNA, the CDR3 is TGTGCCAGCGCATGGGGGCCTGACACTGAAGCTTTCTTT.

V is TRBV6-6 and J is TRBJ1-2; D remains ambiguous. CDR1 and CDR2 (germline): MNHNY, SVGAGI (reference sequence). The ends were cut back, 7 bases at V and 6 bases at J, with 9 bases in the middle. The CDR3 runs 11 residues. The chain's CDR3 is CASKVDDGYTF. For the CDR3, the DNA is TGTGCCAGCAAAGTCGATGATGGCTACACCTTC.

This clonotype occurred a few times. The J gene is TRBJ2-5, the V gene TRBV2; 8 bases line up with TRBD2. V was clipped by 7 bases and J by 5 bases; unmatched bases: 12. This CDR3 is 15 amino acids long. From germline, CDR1 is SNHLY and CDR2 FYNNEI. The CDR3 is CASTVSGAKEETQYF. The CDR3 DNA reads TGTGCCAGCACCGTTAGCGGGGCCAAGGAGGAGACCCAGTACTTC.

This clonotype was seen many times. This chain uses TRBV15 with TRBJ2-3; TRBD1 matches at 7 bases. The CDR3 totals 14 residues. J lost 0 bases, V lost 7 bases, and 4 bases had no gene match. Germline V lookup: CDR1 LNHNV, CDR2 YYDKDF (reference sequence). The CDR3 region is CATNSGQSTDTQYF. CDR3 nucleotides: TGTGCCACCAATTCGGGACAGAGCACAGATACGCAGTATTTT.

The chain has TRBV5-1 and TRBJ2-7; D remains unclear. The CDR3 totals 14 residues. The V end was cut by 2 bases, the J end by 3 bases, with 12 bases between. In germline, CDR1 is SGHRS, CDR2 YFSETQ. The CDR3 reads CASSLTNFFYEQYF. Here the CDR3 DNA reads TGCGCCAGCAGCTTAACTAATTTTTTCTACGAGCAGTACTTC.

In its sample, this clonotype was seen many times. V usage is TRBV25-1 and J usage is TRBJ1-6; D remains unclear. Per the germline V gene, CDR1 is MGHDK and CDR2 is SYGVNS. This CDR3 comprises 15 residues. Trimming pared 1 base from V and 4 bases from J, leaving 8 bases between. In nucleotides, the CDR3 is TGTGCCAGCAGTGAATTTGGACCTTATAATTCACCCCTCCACTTT. The encoded protein is CASSEFGPYNSPLHF.